Listed below are T cell receptor beta chains from one sample, sequenced in a study of CXCR3-negative and CXCR3-positive naive CD8 T cells. TCRdb reprocessed the 5' RACE reads and stores each CDR3 protein as one record, lacking DNA. The sample holds roughly 55,000 distinct CDR3 sequences. The sequenced material came from naive CXCR3+ CD8+ T cells from blood. Receptors were obtained from a human donor in good health. Some clones in this sample may be carry-over from other donors' samples. Each CDR3 is given with its conserved first and last residue. Fields, in order: J gene, V gene, CDR3 protein.

J: TRBJ2-5; V: TRBV20-1; CDR3: CSALATSVIQETQYF
J: TRBJ1-6; V: TRBV5-1; CDR3: CASSPAGQNSPLHF
J: TRBJ2-2; V: TRBV29-1; CDR3: CSVDYTGELFF
J: TRBJ2-7; V: TRBV9; CDR3: CASSVGNRGAYEQYF
J: TRBJ2-1; V: TRBV7-9; CDR3: CASSTRSGGLDEQFF
J: TRBJ1-1; V: TRBV14; CDR3: CASSQDQGAYEAFF
J: TRBJ2-2; V: TRBV15; CDR3: CATSSYRVLGELFF
J: TRBJ2-3; V: TRBV7-9; CDR3: CASSLRAPPGSTDTQYF
J: TRBJ2-1; V: TRBV27; CDR3: CASSLDRGYYNVQFF
J: TRBJ2-1; V: TRBV20-1; CDR3: CSAFSAGQSSYNEQFF
J: TRBJ2-7; V: TRBV20-1; CDR3: CSARVYYEQYF
J: TRBJ1-6; V: TRBV6-5; CDR3: CASRVGQESYNSPLHF
J: TRBJ2-7; V: TRBV20-1; CDR3: CSARDTDYEQYF
J: TRBJ2-3; V: TRBV6-6; CDR3: CASSYGIASGSTDTQYF
J: TRBJ2-7; V: TRBV15; CDR3: CATSSRDEGDYEQYF
J: TRBJ2-4; V: TRBV12-3/TRBV12-4; CDR3: CASSSAQGSYIQYF
J: TRBJ2-7; V: TRBV11-3; CDR3: CASSEALAGGTYEQYF
J: TRBJ2-5; V: TRBV6-5; CDR3: CASSSSRDNFVAQYF
J: TRBJ2-7; V: TRBV7-9; CDR3: CASSLGTGLGDEQYF
J: TRBJ1-6; V: TRBV7-2; CDR3: CASSLGGSPLHF
J: TRBJ2-1; V: TRBV27; CDR3: CASSSPGLAGGGGQFF
J: TRBJ1-2; V: TRBV28; CDR3: CASSLRDPRLYGYTF
J: TRBJ2-1; V: TRBV3-1; CDR3: CASSHPLTHLYNEQFF
J: TRBJ2-7; V: TRBV4-3; CDR3: CASSQTTGQTYEQYF
J: TRBJ2-2; V: TRBV5-1; CDR3: CASSPTGNLGENTGELFF
J: TRBJ2-5; V: TRBV29-1; CDR3: CSVEDWKGQGAVLVQETQYF
J: TRBJ1-5; V: TRBV29-1; CDR3: CSVPTRGKGIASQPQHF
J: TRBJ1-5; V: TRBV5-8; CDR3: CASSLRQPQHF
J: TRBJ2-2; V: TRBV20-1; CDR3: CSARDTGQSTGDLFF
J: TRBJ2-1; V: TRBV9; CDR3: CASSHPLAGAFTYNEQFF
J: TRBJ2-1; V: TRBV6-2/TRBV6-3; CDR3: CASHRRRFVDEQFF
J: TRBJ2-7; V: TRBV20-1; CDR3: CSATARIVPSYEQYF
J: TRBJ2-7; V: TRBV27; CDR3: CASRGEWTGIHEQYF
J: TRBJ2-7; V: TRBV4-2; CDR3: CASSQDGLANEQYF
J: TRBJ2-7; V: TRBV27; CDR3: CASSLSGGEQYF
J: TRBJ1-1; V: TRBV7-9; CDR3: CASSSPTTVPTTEAFF
J: TRBJ2-5; V: TRBV7-7; CDR3: CASSPGGGETQYF
J: TRBJ2-5; V: TRBV28; CDR3: CASSLGWGLETQYF
J: TRBJ1-2; V: TRBV12-3/TRBV12-4; CDR3: CASGLQENYGYTF
J: TRBJ2-7; V: TRBV6-6; CDR3: CASSYSSAYEQYF